This T cell receptor beta chain comes out of a study of blood T cell repertoires in COVID-19. Study in general: COVID-19 samples, acute and convalescent, were from the United States, Italy and Spain.

This clone has only a few counts. This CDR3 region has 14 residues. Per the germline V gene, CDR1 is MNHEY and CDR2 is SMNVEV (reference sequence). The V end was cut by 4 bases, the J end by 5 bases, with 14 bases between. As originally analysed: From reference gene primer amplification, estimates of nucleated cell counts were derived. Sequencing was performed with immunoSEQ multiplex PCR; in TCRdb, only in-frame clones are kept and a portion is missing. That table furnishes V, J and clone size, whereas the DNA furnished D and trimming. This table holds some 180,000 clones, about 78% found once. This receptor was taken from a woman in her forties or fifties with active or convalescent COVID-19. Specimen: peripheral blood. This sequence joins TRBV27 and TRBJ1-2, with a weak D call TRBD1 (6 bases). The CDR3 bases are TGTGCCAGCAGTTCCCAAAGGGGGTTTTATGGCTACACCTTC. Translation: CASSSQRGFYGYTF.